This record covers a single T cell receptor (beta chain). No antigen is known for it. Base qualities are not at hand, and no much larger clone is one base apart. The QIAamp DNA FFPE kit was used to extract genomic DNA from formalin-fixed paraffin-embedded autopsy tissue. The immunoSEQ bias-controlled multiplex PCR was used to amplify TCRbeta CDR3 regions, which were then sequenced at high throughput. For the original study's pipeline: CDR3 sequences were collapsed and filtered by the immunoSEQ vendor pipeline to quantify abundance and frequency of each unique TCRbeta CDR3. CD-HIT clustered dominant CDR3 amino acid sequences with SARS-CoV-2-specific ImmuneCODE TCRbeta sequences at a 90% global sequence identity threshold. A clone was classed as hyperexpanded at a frequency of 0.1 to 1 and as large at a frequency of 0.01 to 0.1. CDR3 amino acid sequences and V and J gene assignments of dominant clones were confirmed with MiXCR. The R stringdist package was used to compute Levenshtein distances between the patient clonotypes and the ImmuneCODE hits. The source is immuneACCESS, and TCRdb retained only in-frame sequences with V and J called. Part of the clones is not carried over; for the studies checked, unresolved V genes explain less than half of this, and the remainder is unexplained. The DNA gave D and trimming, while V, J and clone size come from that table. Within this sample are 10,000 to 12,000 clones, with 65% to 90% of them counted one time only. Approximately 30% of the sample rests with the top ten.

This specimen comes from a study of T cell repertoires in MIS-A myocarditis (dated by TCRdb to between 2020 and 2023). Unmatched junction bases come to 4, with V trimmed by 4 bases and J by 3 bases. The CDR3 spans 14 residues, from the cysteine through the phenylalanine. CDR3 DNA is the only sequence kept; it has 42 bases, read in frame from the first base. The CDR1 and CDR2 encoded by the germline V gene are SGHRS and YFSETQ. The chain links TRBV5-1 with TRBJ1-1; 9 of the junction bases match TRBD1. The source of this sequence is a young man with fulminant myocarditis from multisystem inflammatory syndrome in adults (MIS-A) after COVID-19. The material sequenced was right ventricle heart tissue obtained at autopsy. Sample cell subset or site, as interpreted from the label and publication: cardiac tissue sample (left or right ventricle, interventricular septum, or pericardium). The CDR3 is CASSPGQGYTEAFF. The bases read TGCGCCAGCAGCCCCGGACAGGGGTACACTGAAGCTTTCTTT.